The 17 T cell receptor beta chains presented below share a single source sample, sequenced in a study of human T cells and chemical hapten exposure. Treatment given: therapeutic diphenylcyclopropenone sensitization with weekly scalp DPC. As the library was built, unique molecular identifiers were attached to individual cDNA molecules. A single record per CDR3 protein comes from TCRdb applying MiXCR to the reads. The sample has 2,000 to 2,500 distinct CDR3 sequences, around three fifths seen once; the top ten hold around 9.5%. The sequencing here drew on whole blood, taken before DPC sensitization or 2, 6, or about 24 weeks after (not recorded which). These receptors came from an adult with alopecia areata. Some clones in this sample may be carry-over from other donors' samples. This table probably holds off-target reads from a library built for another chain.

DNA of the CDR3: TGTGCCAGCAGCACCCGGACTAGCGGGATTGGCGAGCAGTACTTC. The encoded protein is CASSTRTSGIGEQYF. The V call is TRBV16, the J call TRBJ2-7, with TRBD2 matching over 12 bases. Germline V gene lookup returns CDR1 KGHSY and CDR2 FQNENV. This CDR3 is 15 amino acids long. V lost 5 bases to trimming and J lost 6 bases; unmatched junction nucleotides: 8.

The CDR3 DNA reads TGTGCCAGCAGTGTCTTTCAGTACAATGAGCAGTTCTTC. It translates to CASSVFQYNEQFF. The gene calls are TRBV6-4 and TRBJ2-1; unclear D gene. The length of the CDR3 is 13 residues. V was clipped by 4 bases and J by 4 bases, with 8 bases between them. The germline CDR1 and CDR2 sequences are MRHNA and SNTAGT.

The chain carries TRBV2 and TRBJ1-4; no firm D call. The V gene's germline CDR1 is SNHLY and CDR2 FYNNEI. This CDR3 has 15 amino acids. The V end was cut by 2 bases, the J end by 4 bases, with 11 bases between. In DNA form, the CDR3 reads TGTGCCAGCAGTGAACATTTAAGTCGTAATGAAAAACTGTTTTTT. This encodes CASSEHLSRNEKLFF.

The chain uses TRBV7-9 and TRBJ2-7; no clear D. Trimming shortened V by 8 bases and J by 4 bases, and 6 bases separated the two germline ends. CDR1 and CDR2 (germline): SEHNR, FQNEAQ (reference sequence). CDR3 length: 10 residues. This CDR3 reads CASAEYEQYF. The CDR3 bases are TGTGCCAGCGCAGAGTACGAGCAGTACTTC.

The chain combines TRBV23-1 with TRBJ2-3; D remains unclear. TRBV23-1 is identified as an open reading frame with a role that is uncertain. The CDR3 contains 13 residues. With 5 bases removed from V and 7 bases from J, the gap between germline ends came to 13 bases. The CDR3 DNA sequence: TGCGCCAGCAGTAAATGTCACCCTAATACGCAGTATTTT. It specifies CASSKCHPNTQYF.

The V gene is TRBV21-1, the J gene TRBJ2-2. TRBV21-1 is tagged as a pseudogene. This CDR3 has 12 residues. The CDR3 loop is CASPRTAWGLFF. Here the CDR3 DNA reads TGTGCCAGTCCGAGGACGGCCTGGGGGCTGTTTTTT.

This clonotype came up a few times. The rearrangement links TRBV18 to TRBJ2-7; no clear D gene. CDR3 length: 14 residues. In germline, CDR1 is KGHSH, CDR2 LQKENI. Deletions cut 8 bases from V and 2 bases from J, with 16 bases between. The CDR3, as DNA: TGTGCCAGCGGGCCCCTAGATTCGGCCTACGAGCAGTACTTC. Translation: CASGPLDSAYEQYF.

The V call is TRBV7-9, the J call TRBJ2-5; unclear D gene. V lost 1 base and J lost 2, with 11 bases in between. This CDR3 contains 15 residues. Per the germline V gene, CDR1 is SEHNR and CDR2 is FQNEAQ (reference sequence). The CDR3: CASSLDGRLQETQYF. In DNA, the CDR3 is TGTGCCAGCAGCTTAGATGGCAGGCTACAAGAGACCCAGTACTTC.

The chain has TRBV20-1 and TRBJ2-7, with 11 bases identical to TRBD2. The ends lost 5 bases at V and 4 bases at J; junction bases unmatched: 22. Germline CDR1 and CDR2: DFQATT and SNEGSKA (reference sequence). The CDR3 runs to 19 residues. CDR3 bases: TGCAGTGCTGGTGGGTTACCGGGACTAGCGGACGTCGGCGGTTACGAGCAGTACTTC. Its translation: CSAGGLPGLADVGGYEQYF.

This clonotype has a handful of counts. The chain has TRBV4-2 and TRBJ2-3, with 10 nucleotides matching TRBD2. J gave up 0 bases and V 1 base, and 7 bases lay outside the gene matches. Germline V gene data show CDR1 as LGHNA and CDR2 as YNFKEQ. This CDR3 spans 18 amino acids. The CDR3 sequence is CASSQGLAGGSSTDTQYF. In DNA form, the CDR3 reads TGTGCCAGCAGCCAAGGACTAGCGGGTGGTAGTAGCACAGATACGCAGTATTTT.

This clonotype appeared a few times. The J gene is TRBJ2-7, the V gene TRBV3-1, with 10 bases fitting TRBD2. Germline lookup yields CDR1 LGHDT and CDR2 YNNKEL (reference sequence). The V segment lost 5 bases and the J segment 6 bases; nucleotides outside the gene matches: 7. The CDR3 sequence is 14 residues long. CDR3 DNA: TGTGCCAGCAGCTTAGCGGGAGGCCGGGTCGAGCAGTACTTC. This translates into CASSLAGGRVEQYF.

This clonotype was counted between two and nine times. The J gene is TRBJ2-5, the V gene TRBV5-4; no definite D call. The CDR3 is 13 amino acids. V was clipped by 0 bases and J by 2 bases, with 5 bases between them. The germline gives CDR1 SGHNT, CDR2 YYREEE (reference sequence). This CDR3 reads CASSLVRQETQYF. CDR3 DNA: TGTGCCAGCAGCTTGGTCCGGCAAGAGACCCAGTACTTC.

The chain employs TRBV7-9 and TRBJ2-3, with a weak D call TRBD2 (6 bases). V lost 3 bases, J lost 7 bases, and 14 bases lay in between. Germline V CDR1 and CDR2: SEHNR, FQNEAQ (reference sequence). The CDR3 is made up of 14 amino acids. CDR3 in amino acids: CASSLGLPRNTQYF. The CDR3 DNA follows: TGTGCCAGCAGCTTGGGACTCCCGAGGAATACGCAGTATTTT.

V and J are TRBV20-1 and TRBJ2-1; TRBD2 might be the D (5 bases). CDR1 is DFQATT and CDR2 is SNEGSKA in the germline V gene (reference sequence). With 3 bases removed from V and 11 bases from J, the gap between germline ends came to 14 bases. This CDR3 region has 12 residues. The CDR3 nucleotides read TGCAGTGCTAGTCCCCTCGCGGGTCAGCAGTTCTTC. Encoded protein: CSASPLAGQQFF.

The chain links TRBV3-1 to TRBJ2-7, with 8 bases matching TRBD2. CDR3 length equals 14 residues. The V gene end was trimmed by 1 base and the J gene end by 7 bases; junction bases not matched to a gene: 6. CDR1 and CDR2 (germline): LGHDT, YNNKEL (reference sequence). The CDR3 DNA sequence: TGTGCCAGCAGCCAAGTTAGCGGGGAGTCGGAGCAGTACTTC. Its protein is CASSQVSGESEQYF.

This chain uses TRBV29-1 with TRBJ2-3; D gene ambiguous. The germline V and J ends were trimmed by 4 bases and 0 bases, with 11 bases remaining between them. Looked up from germline, CDR1 is SQVTM and CDR2 is ANQGSEA. This CDR3 has 14 residues. The CDR3 loop reads CSVVPTPSTDTQYF. The CDR3 nucleotides read TGCAGCGTTGTCCCGACCCCTAGCACAGATACGCAGTATTTT.

This clonotype was seen a handful of times. The chain carries TRBV5-1 and TRBJ2-3; D remains unclear. V was cut by 0 bases and J by 0 bases, with 8 bases left in between. This CDR3 has 15 amino acids. CDR1 is SGHRS and CDR2 is YFSETQ in the germline V gene. The CDR3 DNA reads TGCGCCAGCAGCTTGGCGCAGATAAGCACAGATACGCAGTATTTT. This translates into CASSLAQISTDTQYF.